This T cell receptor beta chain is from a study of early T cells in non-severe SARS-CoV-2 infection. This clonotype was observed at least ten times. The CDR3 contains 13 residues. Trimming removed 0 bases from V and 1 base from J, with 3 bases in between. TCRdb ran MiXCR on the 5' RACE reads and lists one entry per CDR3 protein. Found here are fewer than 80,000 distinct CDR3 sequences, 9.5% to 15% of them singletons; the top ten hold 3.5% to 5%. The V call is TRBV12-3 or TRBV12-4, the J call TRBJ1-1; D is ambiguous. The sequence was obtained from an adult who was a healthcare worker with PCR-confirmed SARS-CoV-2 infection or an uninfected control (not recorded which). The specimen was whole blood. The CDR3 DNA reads TGTGCCAGCAGTTTAGCAGCGAACACTGAAGCTTTCTTT. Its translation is CASSLAANTEAFF.